This passage covers 12 T cell receptor beta chains from one sample sequenced in a study of cytomegalovirus exposure and HLA in healthy donors. Amplification used 60 Vbeta primers and 13 Jbeta primers. Sequenced by immunoSEQ multiplex PCR; TCRdb stores in-frame clones only, minus some. The top ten clones hold approximately 2.9% of a sample with approximately 150,000 clones, approximately 79% of them seen once. Sequencing used PBMCs. Receptors were obtained from a woman aged 30 to 39 in good health and CMV-seronegative.

This clone was seen once. V and J are TRBV5-1 and TRBJ2-3, with a possible D match to TRBD1 (7 bases). Germline CDR1 reads SGHRS; CDR2 reads YFSETQ. V lost 7 bases and J 4 bases, leaving 19 bases between the germline ends. The CDR3 loop spans 15 amino acids. The CDR3 coding sequence is TGCGCCAGCGCCCAGGGGGGAGGCAAGGCAGATACGCAGTATTTT. Protein sequence: CASAQGGGKADTQYF.

This chain connects TRBV5-6 to TRBJ2-7; 9 bases agree with TRBD1. Per the germline V gene, CDR1 is SGHDT and CDR2 is YYEEEE. Trimming cost V 7 bases and J 2 bases; bases outside gene matches: 10. The CDR3 length is 15 residues. The CDR3 is CASRDRATLPYEQYF. The CDR3 DNA is TGTGCCAGCCGGGACAGGGCCACCCTACCCTACGAGCAGTACTTC.

CDR3 sequence (DNA): TGCGCCAGCAGCCAAGCAGGACAGGCCTCCGGCTACACCTTC. Amino acid sequence: CASSQAGQASGYTF. The rearrangement links TRBV4-1 to TRBJ1-2; 7 bases are a match to TRBD1. V shed 1 base and J 8 bases; nucleotides not matched to a gene: 7. The CDR3 is 14 residues long. CDR1 MGHRA and CDR2 YSYEKL come from the germline V gene.

The rearrangement links TRBV18 to TRBJ1-5; possibly TRBD1 for D (5 bases). Germline CDR1 is KGHSH and CDR2 is LQKENI. Trimming took off 8 bases at V and 1 base at J, with 12 bases between the two ends. This CDR3 is 14 amino acids long. CDR3 nucleotides: TGTGCCAGCAGACAGAGTGGGAGCAATCAGCCCCAGCATTTT. It specifies CASRQSGSNQPQHF.

The V and J genes are TRBV19 and TRBJ2-7, with 7 bases fitting TRBD1. Germline CDR1 reads LNHDA; CDR2 reads SQIVND (reference sequence). The V segment lost 4 bases and the J segment 3 bases; nucleotides outside the gene matches: 6. This CDR3 comprises 14 residues. This CDR3 reads CASSTPGQHYEQYF. CDR3 nucleotide sequence: TGTGCCAGTAGTACACCGGGACAGCACTACGAGCAGTACTTC.

CDR3 amino acids: CASSRGLAGYNEQFF. The CDR3 DNA follows: TGTGCCAGTAGTCGCGGACTAGCGGGGTACAATGAGCAGTTCTTC. V gene TRBV19 combines with J gene TRBJ2-1, with TRBD2 matching 12 bases. The CDR3 covers 15 residues. J lost 4 bases, V lost 5 bases, and 3 bases had no gene match. The germline V gene has CDR1 LNHDA and CDR2 SQIVND (reference sequence).

Details on this clone: Other nucleotide sequences from this sample produce the same CDR3. V is TRBV27 and J is TRBJ2-7; weak D call: TRBD1 (5 bases). Trimming stripped 3 bases from V and 3 bases from J, with 9 bases between. Germline-derived CDR1 and CDR2 are MNHEY and SMNVEV (reference sequence). This CDR3 region has 13 residues. The DNA of the CDR3 is TGTGCCAGCAGTTTCGGGCAGGGCTACGAGCAGTACTTC. Translated: CASSFGQGYEQYF.

The chain carries TRBV7-3 and TRBJ2-2, with TRBD1 matching 7 bases. CDR3 length: 15 residues. Germline-derived CDR1 and CDR2 are SGHTA and FQGTGA. Trimming at V came to 1 base and at J to 3 bases, leaving 2 bases not matched to a gene. The CDR3, as DNA: TGTGCCAGCAGCTTAAATAGGGGGCACACCGGGGAGCTGTTTTTT. Translation gives CASSLNRGHTGELFF.

V is TRBV29-1 and J is TRBJ2-3, with D hard to call. Looked up from germline, CDR1 is SQVTM and CDR2 is ANQGSEA. This CDR3 comprises 13 residues. Trimming shortened V by 2 bases and J by 6 bases, and 12 bases separated the two germline ends. CDR3 in DNA: TGCAGCGTTGAACGCGCAGGCTTGGATACGCAGTATTTT. Its protein product is CSVERAGLDTQYF.

The chain employs TRBV5-3 and TRBJ1-3; 8 bases are a match to TRBD1. TRBV5-3 is identified as an open reading frame with a role that is uncertain. This CDR3 comprises 17 residues. V was pared by 5 bases and J by 0 bases, with 10 bases of the junction left unmatched. The CDR3: CARRRLDRALSGNTIYF. DNA for the CDR3: TGTGCCAGAAGGAGATTGGACAGGGCCCTCTCTGGAAACACCATATATTTT.

The V call is TRBV11-2, the J call TRBJ2-5; the match to TRBD1 covers 9 bases. The ends lost 3 bases at V and 5 bases at J; junction bases unmatched: 7. The CDR3 contains 15 residues. Germline V gene sequence: CDR1 SGHAT, CDR2 FQNNGV. CDR3 loop: CASSFGGQGSETQYF. In nucleotides, the CDR3 is TGTGCCAGCAGCTTTGGTGGACAGGGGAGTGAGACCCAGTACTTC.

The chain is built from TRBV27 and TRBJ2-7; possible D gene TRBD2, 6 bases. The ends were cut back, 6 bases at V and 3 bases at J, with 21 bases in the middle. Germline CDR1 MNHEY, CDR2 SMNVEV (reference sequence). The CDR3 spans 16 residues. This CDR3 reads CASSLSRGTYIYEQYF. The CDR3 coding sequence is TGTGCCAGCAGCTTAAGCCGAGGGACTTATATCTACGAGCAGTACTTC.